This paragraph reports one T cell receptor beta chain. Antigen: not known. Germline assignment: CDR1 GTSNPN and CDR2 SVGIG (reference sequence). CDR3 length: 11 amino acids. V shed 5 bases, J shed 6 bases, and the junction held 2 bases outside the gene matches. These data are taken from a study of cytomegalovirus exposure and HLA in healthy donors. Whole-study results and caveats: In an earlier analysis, in 540 or so donors, most V segments appeared productive either ~87% or ~30% of the time. CMV serostatus was the sole immune exposure data available. A reported reduction in N-insertions relative to the roughly 710-donor mean was seen in an Asian-associated ancestry cluster in a later analysis.

PCR used 60 Vbeta primers and 13 Jbeta primers. Method: immunoSEQ multiplex PCR; TCRdb's copy keeps in-frame clones and lacks some. The sample gives roughly 180,000 clones, about four fifths of which show up once; around 0.24% is in the top ten. Sequencing was done on a sample of PBMCs. The chain is built from TRBV30 and TRBJ1-1, with 8 bases identical to TRBD1. The TCR was taken from a boy aged 5-17 years in good health and CMV-seronegative. The CDR3 nucleotides read TGTGCCTGGGGACAGGGCGCTGAAGCTTTCTTT. Amino acids: CAWGQGAEAFF.